This TCR beta chain was captured in a study of Graves' ophthalmopathy and Graves' hyperthyroidism. Investigators amplified TCR beta CDR3 regions from RNA transcripts. HTBI-primed first-round RT-PCR preceded second-round multiplex PCR. In TCRdb, the multiplex PCR reads were re-called with MiXCR into one record per CDR3 protein. This table holds about 740,000 distinct CDR3 sequences, roughly 41% found once. Study observations and caveats: A majority of expanded thyroid clonotypes exceeding 0.001 frequency were likewise present in blood.

CDR1 and CDR2 (germline): SGHAT, FQNNGV. This CDR3 contains 14 residues. Active ophthalmopathy (CAS at least 3, NOSPECS at least 4), lasting under 3 months. Serum thyroxine and TRAb, along with clinical symptoms, thyroid ultrasound and orbital computed tomography, were what diagnosis relied on. PBMCs were density-gradient isolated from approximately 9.8 ml fresh blood. The table lists this clonotype with many counts. Its antigen is as yet unknown. Relative to the germline gene, one junction end is altered; a read error may explain this. The chain joins TRBV11-2 to TRBJ1-2; D is ambiguous. Source material: peripheral blood. This clonotype was obtained from an adult man with Graves' ophthalmopathy. CDR3 DNA: TGTGCCAGCAGCTTAGCCCACTCCAGTGGATCGGCATCCTTC. Translating it yields CASSLAHSSGSASF.